This T cell receptor (beta chain) was identified during a study of technical replicates of blood from a few donors. The CDR3 contains 18 residues. Method: immunoSEQ multiplex PCR; TCRdb's copy keeps in-frame clones and lacks some. Among around 81,000 clones listed, 90% to 97% were seen once. This clonotype was sampled from a human donor in good health. This chain connects TRBV21-1 to TRBJ1-1; the DNA was not used to check the table's D call, TRBD1. TRBV21-1 is a known pseudogene. Sequenced input: T cells isolated from PBMCs. The CDR3 is CASSRPGAGLKLATEAFF. The DNA for the CDR3 is TGTGCCAGCAGCAGGCCAGGGGCGGGCCTAAAATTAGCGACTGAAGCTTTCTTT.